Listed below are T cell receptor beta chains from one sample, sequenced in a study of shared clonotypes between healthy human individuals. Only in-frame clones appear in the TCRdb table, and some are missing; sequencing was by immunoSEQ multiplex PCR. The sample yields hundreds of thousands of clones, nearly 98% seen once. Sequencing used naive CD8+ T cells sorted from blood. The receptors stem from a young man in good health. The CDR3 runs from the conserved cysteine through the conserved F or W. Each record gives: J gene, D gene, V gene, CDR3 length, clone size, CDR3 protein, CDR3 DNA. The D gene is left open where the match is weak. Rows give clone size only sometimes, using once, few, many, or a class for an expanded clone.

j_call: TRBJ2-2
d_call: TRBD2
v_call: TRBV7-6
cdr3_length: 17
clone_size: -
cdr3_aa: CASSLSRAGGVTGELFF
cdr3_nt: TGTGCCAGCAGCTTAAGTAGGGCGGGAGGTGTCACCGGGGAGCTGTTTTTT

j_call: TRBJ2-1
d_call: TRBD2
v_call: TRBV9
cdr3_length: 20
clone_size: once
cdr3_aa: CASSVDWVNPGGNSYNEQFF
cdr3_nt: TGTGCCAGCAGCGTAGATTGGGTAAATCCGGGAGGGAACTCCTACAATGAGCAGTTCTTC

j_call: TRBJ2-3
d_call: -
v_call: TRBV7-6
cdr3_length: 15
clone_size: -
cdr3_aa: CASSLVGQSTDTQYF
cdr3_nt: TGTGCCAGCAGCTTAGTGGGGCAATCCACAGATACGCAGTATTTT

j_call: TRBJ2-4
d_call: -
v_call: TRBV14
cdr3_length: 14
clone_size: -
cdr3_aa: CASSLAVKGNIQYF
cdr3_nt: TGTGCCAGCAGCCTAGCGGTAAAGGGGAACATTCAGTACTTC

j_call: TRBJ1-5
d_call: -
v_call: TRBV4-1
cdr3_length: 15
clone_size: -
cdr3_aa: CASSQDSGVHQPQHF
cdr3_nt: TGCGCCAGCAGCCAAGATTCAGGGGTCCATCAGCCCCAGCATTTT

j_call: TRBJ2-3
d_call: -
v_call: TRBV7-9
cdr3_length: 16
clone_size: -
cdr3_aa: CASNAGGGRGTDTQYF
cdr3_nt: TGTGCCAGCAACGCAGGTGGGGGAAGAGGCACAGATACGCAGTATTTT

j_call: TRBJ2-2
d_call: -
v_call: TRBV5-6
cdr3_length: 16
clone_size: -
cdr3_aa: CASSYTGTANTGELFF
cdr3_nt: TGTGCCAGCAGCTACACCGGGACGGCGAACACCGGGGAGCTGTTTTTT

j_call: TRBJ2-2
d_call: -
v_call: TRBV11-3
cdr3_length: 15
clone_size: -
cdr3_aa: CASSATLGIGGELFF
cdr3_nt: TGTGCCAGCAGCGCAACTTTGGGGATTGGCGGGGAGCTGTTTTTT

j_call: TRBJ2-1
d_call: TRBD2
v_call: TRBV4-3
cdr3_length: 18
clone_size: -
cdr3_aa: CASSPRGWREAYYNEQFF
cdr3_nt: TGCGCCAGCAGCCCAAGGGGTTGGCGGGAGGCTTACTACAATGAGCAGTTCTTC

j_call: TRBJ2-3
d_call: -
v_call: TRBV4-3
cdr3_length: 14
clone_size: -
cdr3_aa: CASSQVLPTDTQYF
cdr3_nt: TGCGCCAGCAGCCAAGTATTACCGACAGATACGCAGTATTTT

j_call: TRBJ2-5
d_call: TRBD2
v_call: TRBV29-1
cdr3_length: 15
clone_size: -
cdr3_aa: CSVEWIAGAEETQYF
cdr3_nt: TGCAGCGTTGAATGGATAGCGGGGGCCGAAGAGACCCAGTACTTC

j_call: TRBJ2-2
d_call: -
v_call: TRBV27
cdr3_length: 12
clone_size: -
cdr3_aa: CASGRFTGELFF
cdr3_nt: TGTGCTTCGGGCAGATTCACCGGGGAGCTGTTTTTT

j_call: TRBJ2-1
d_call: -
v_call: TRBV2
cdr3_length: 13
clone_size: -
cdr3_aa: CASRTGVVAEQFF
cdr3_nt: TGTGCCAGCAGGACGGGGGTGGTCGCTGAGCAGTTCTTC

j_call: TRBJ2-7
d_call: TRBD2
v_call: TRBV7-9
cdr3_length: 15
clone_size: -
cdr3_aa: CASSPRLAGGDEQYF
cdr3_nt: TGTGCCAGCAGCCCTCGGTTGGCGGGAGGCGACGAGCAGTACTTC

j_call: TRBJ2-1
d_call: -
v_call: TRBV14
cdr3_length: 16
clone_size: -
cdr3_aa: CASSQELAVWDNEQFF
cdr3_nt: TGTGCCAGCAGCCAAGAATTGGCGGTATGGGACAATGAGCAGTTCTTC

j_call: TRBJ2-3
d_call: TRBD1
v_call: TRBV10-1
cdr3_length: 16
clone_size: -
cdr3_aa: CASSEGTGGVTDTQYF
cdr3_nt: TGCGCCAGCAGTGAGGGGACAGGGGGTGTCACAGATACGCAGTATTTT

j_call: TRBJ2-6
d_call: -
v_call: TRBV27
cdr3_length: 16
clone_size: -
cdr3_aa: CASSSPRGSGANVLTF
cdr3_nt: TGTGCCAGCAGTTCCCCTCGGGGCTCTGGGGCCAACGTCCTGACTTTC

j_call: TRBJ1-2
d_call: -
v_call: TRBV12-5
cdr3_length: 13
clone_size: -
cdr3_aa: CASGLAPSHGYTF
cdr3_nt: TGTGCTAGTGGTTTGGCACCATCGCATGGCTACACCTTC

j_call: TRBJ2-7
d_call: -
v_call: TRBV7-9
cdr3_length: 16
clone_size: -
cdr3_aa: CASSSPLAQGVYEQYF
cdr3_nt: TGTGCCAGCAGCTCCCCCTTAGCACAGGGCGTCTACGAGCAGTACTTC

j_call: TRBJ2-3
d_call: -
v_call: TRBV28
cdr3_length: 13
clone_size: -
cdr3_aa: CASSPPLTDTQYF
cdr3_nt: TGTGCCAGCAGCCCCCCGTTGACAGATACGCAGTATTTT

j_call: TRBJ2-7
d_call: TRBD2
v_call: TRBV13
cdr3_length: 15
clone_size: once
cdr3_aa: CASSPREGLFYEQYF
cdr3_nt: TGTGCCAGCAGCCCCCGGGAGGGCCTTTTCTACGAGCAGTACTTC

j_call: TRBJ1-4
d_call: -
v_call: TRBV4-3
cdr3_length: 15
clone_size: -
cdr3_aa: CASSQRGASDEKLFF
cdr3_nt: TGCGCCAGCAGCCAAAGGGGGGCCAGTGATGAAAAACTGTTTTTT

j_call: TRBJ1-4
d_call: -
v_call: TRBV5-1
cdr3_length: 15
clone_size: -
cdr3_aa: CASSLRWGGNEKLFF
cdr3_nt: TGCGCCAGCAGCTTGAGATGGGGGGGTAATGAAAAACTGTTTTTT

j_call: TRBJ1-5
d_call: -
v_call: TRBV9
cdr3_length: 14
clone_size: -
cdr3_aa: CASSVDYRDQPQHF
cdr3_nt: TGTGCCAGCAGCGTAGACTACAGAGATCAGCCCCAGCATTTT

j_call: TRBJ1-5
d_call: -
v_call: TRBV6-5
cdr3_length: 13
clone_size: -
cdr3_aa: CASSSGSNQPQHF
cdr3_nt: TGTGCCAGCAGTTCCGGGAGCAATCAGCCCCAGCATTTT

j_call: TRBJ2-7
d_call: TRBD1
v_call: TRBV27
cdr3_length: 14
clone_size: -
cdr3_aa: CASSFGQGPYEQYF
cdr3_nt: TGTGCCAGCAGTTTCGGACAGGGGCCCTACGAGCAGTACTTC

j_call: TRBJ2-7
d_call: TRBD2
v_call: TRBV2
cdr3_length: 14
clone_size: -
cdr3_aa: CASSPGERESEQYF
cdr3_nt: TGTGCCAGCAGCCCCGGGGAGCGGGAGAGCGAGCAGTACTTC

j_call: TRBJ2-7
d_call: TRBD2
v_call: TRBV27
cdr3_length: 15
clone_size: -
cdr3_aa: CASSPSGMGSYEQYF
cdr3_nt: TGTGCCAGCAGTCCCAGCGGGATGGGCTCCTACGAGCAGTACTTC

j_call: TRBJ2-7
d_call: -
v_call: TRBV13
cdr3_length: 14
clone_size: -
cdr3_aa: CASSLAVLAYEQYF
cdr3_nt: TGTGCCAGCAGCTTAGCGGTCCTAGCCTACGAGCAGTACTTC

j_call: TRBJ2-1
d_call: TRBD1
v_call: TRBV15
cdr3_length: 15
clone_size: -
cdr3_aa: CATSPAQGALDEQFF
cdr3_nt: TGTGCCACCAGTCCCGCACAGGGGGCATTGGATGAGCAGTTCTTC

j_call: TRBJ1-1
d_call: -
v_call: TRBV27
cdr3_length: 15
clone_size: -
cdr3_aa: CASSLRLGVNTEAFF
cdr3_nt: TGTGCCAGCAGTTTAAGACTTGGGGTGAACACTGAAGCTTTCTTT

j_call: TRBJ1-4
d_call: -
v_call: TRBV9
cdr3_length: 14
clone_size: -
cdr3_aa: CASSVPGANEKLFF
cdr3_nt: TGTGCCAGCAGCGTACCAGGGGCTAATGAAAAACTGTTTTTT

j_call: TRBJ1-2
d_call: -
v_call: TRBV9
cdr3_length: 10
clone_size: -
cdr3_aa: CASSGKGYTF
cdr3_nt: TGTGCCAGCAGCGGAAAAGGCTACACCTTC

j_call: TRBJ2-7
d_call: TRBD2
v_call: TRBV14
cdr3_length: 16
clone_size: -
cdr3_aa: CASSGTSGLPRDEQYF
cdr3_nt: TGTGCCAGCTCCGGGACTAGCGGCCTCCCCCGGGATGAGCAGTACTTC

j_call: TRBJ1-3
d_call: TRBD1
v_call: TRBV7-9
cdr3_length: 13
clone_size: -
cdr3_aa: CASSGTVGNTIYF
cdr3_nt: TGTGCCAGCAGCGGGACAGTAGGAAACACCATATATTTT

j_call: TRBJ1-1
d_call: -
v_call: TRBV4-1
cdr3_length: 13
clone_size: -
cdr3_aa: CASSLTENTEAFF
cdr3_nt: TGCGCCAGCAGCCTGACGGAGAACACTGAAGCTTTCTTT

j_call: TRBJ2-3
d_call: TRBD1
v_call: TRBV6-1
cdr3_length: 16
clone_size: -
cdr3_aa: CASSGLGQGASDTQYF
cdr3_nt: TGTGCCAGCAGTGGTCTGGGACAGGGGGCGTCAGATACGCAGTATTTT

j_call: TRBJ2-1
d_call: TRBD2
v_call: TRBV5-5
cdr3_length: 16
clone_size: -
cdr3_aa: CASSNQRGGDYNEQFF
cdr3_nt: TGTGCCAGCAGCAATCAAAGGGGAGGGGATTACAATGAGCAGTTCTTC

j_call: TRBJ2-7
d_call: -
v_call: TRBV27
cdr3_length: 16
clone_size: -
cdr3_aa: CASSLNGAFSSYEQYF
cdr3_nt: TGTGCCAGCAGCCTGAACGGGGCGTTCAGCTCCTACGAGCAGTACTTC